This T cell receptor beta chain was captured by sequencing in a study of T cell responses to AZD1222 COVID-19 vaccine. Whether given at about 4 or about 12 weeks, second doses were pooled. A single count supports this clone. Its specificity is not known. The germline V gene has CDR1 LNHDA and CDR2 SQIVND (reference sequence). The CDR3 is 13 amino acids. The V end was cut by 3 bases, the J end by 3 bases, with 9 bases between. Study outcomes and limitations: The donor cohort was predominantly white British with a female majority, and clonal diversity may have been underestimated. Reports indicate that nearly half of spike-specific TCRs are directed at unmutated variant regions.

Profiled with immunoSEQ multiplex PCR; TCRdb holds only in-frame clones, not every one. The profile shows roughly 270,000 clones, approximately 94% of them singletons. The rearrangement joins TRBV19 to TRBJ2-7, with D hard to call. This clonotype originated in an adult who received the AZD1222 COVID-19 vaccine. The sequencing used peripheral blood, collected 28 days after the second AZD1222 dose. In nucleotides, the CDR3 is TGTGCCAGTAGTATCGGGTTCCTCTACGAGCAGTACTTC. Its protein is CASSIGFLYEQYF. The complete variable domain, with remaining parts taken from reference TRBV19 and TRBJ2-7, reads DGGITQSPKYLFRKEGQNVTLSCEQNLNHDAMYWYRQDPGQGLRLIYYSQIVNDFQKGDIAEGYSVSREKKESFPLTVTSAQKNPTAFYLCASSIGFLYEQYFGPGTRLTVT.